The 18 T cell receptor beta chains below were found in one sample sequenced in a study of regulatory and conventional T cells in RAG deficiency (dated by TCRdb to 2016 to 2017). Receptor amplification or capture employed the immunoSEQ multiplex PCR assay. The immuneACCESS repertoire file appears here via TCRdb, limited to in-frame rearrangements. These files lack a portion of the clones; in checked studies, under half of the deficit traces to unresolved V genes, and the cause of the others is not known. The sample includes around 400 clones, with around 42% observed a single time. Around 47% of the sample is held by the ten biggest clonotypes. Sequenced input: CD8+ T cells sorted from blood. These receptor sequences come from a human donor with RAG deficiency presenting as severe combined immunodeficiency.

Only a few counts were recorded for this clone. Written as DNA, the CDR3 is TGTGCCAGCAGCTTTAACACCGGGGAGCTGTTTTTT. Translating it yields CASSFNTGELFF. The V gene is TRBV7-2, the J gene TRBJ2-2; D is undetermined. Germline CDR1 is SGHTA and CDR2 is FQGNSA. The CDR3 contains 12 residues. Trimming took 3 bases from V and 2 from J, leaving 1 base between them.

This sequence joins TRBV7-3 and TRBJ2-2, with D unclear. The CDR3 has 11 residues. Germline V gene sequence: CDR1 SGHTA, CDR2 FQGTGA. Trimming took off 3 bases at V and 4 bases at J, with 0 bases between the two ends. CDR3 amino acids: CASSFTGELFF. The CDR3 region has the DNA TGTGCCAGCAGCTTCACCGGGGAGCTGTTTTTT.

The chain recombines TRBV27 with TRBJ2-7; the D call may be TRBD1 or TRBD2 (5 bases each). Germline CDR1 and CDR2: MNHEY and SMNVEV (reference sequence). The CDR3 length is 14 residues. V was pared by 3 bases and J by 6 bases, with 15 bases between. DNA for the CDR3: TGTGCCAGCAGTTTCGGGACCGAGGACTTCGAGCAGTACTTC. Translating gives CASSFGTEDFEQYF.

The chain combines TRBV7-2 with TRBJ2-7; D unresolved. The germline V and J ends were trimmed by 5 bases and 4 bases, with 6 bases remaining between them. The germline gives CDR1 SGHTA, CDR2 FQGNSA. The CDR3 consists of 11 residues. CDR3 region: CASSPSYEQYF. In DNA form, the CDR3 reads TGTGCCAGCAGCCCTTCGTACGAGCAGTACTTC.

With respect to this clone: The sample has other DNA sequences that encode this CDR3 too. The chain combines TRBV7-3 with TRBJ2-7; D gene ambiguous. This CDR3 comprises 11 residues. The V end was cut by 5 bases, the J end by 4 bases, with 6 bases between. Germline V gene sequence: CDR1 SGHTA, CDR2 FQGTGA. CDR3 nucleotide sequence: TGTGCCAGCAGCCCTTCGTACGAGCAGTACTTC. As protein: CASSPSYEQYF. The full variable domain, completed using reference TRBV7-3 and TRBJ2-7, is GAGVSQTPSNKVTEKGKYVELRCDPISGHTALYWYRQSLGQGPEFLIYFQGTGAADDSGLPNDRFFAVRPEGSVSTLKIQRTERGDSAVYLCASSPSYEQYFGPGTRLTVT.

To note about this clone: A far larger clone differs by one base, so this is likely a read error. Because the CDR3 is missing its conserved closing phenylalanine or tryptophan, this is likely a read error. The chain joins TRBV5-1 to TRBJ1-2, with D possibly being TRBD1 (5 bases). The CDR3 totals 14 residues. Trimming removed 0 bases at V and 4 bases at J, with 10 bases between. The germline CDR1 and CDR2 sequences are SGHRS and YFSETQ. The CDR3 coding sequence is TGCGCCAGCAGCTTGGTGGGAGGGGTCTATGGCTACACCCTC. This codes for CASSLVGGVYGYTL.

A note on this clone: A read error may produce the germline difference seen at one junction end. The rearrangement links TRBV2 to TRBJ2-7; D gene uncertain. The CDR3 spans 14 residues. Germline V gene sequence: CDR1 SNHLY, CDR2 FYNNEI. This CDR3 reads CAGVFRDGAYEQCF. The CDR3, as DNA: TGTGCCGGCGTATTCCGTGACGGAGCCTACGAGCAGTGCTTC.

Judged by abundance, this clone is large. The chain joins TRBV20-1 to TRBJ2-2; the D gene is possibly TRBD1 (6 bases). V lost 4 bases and J lost 7, with 7 bases in between. This CDR3 comprises 11 residues. Germline V gene data show CDR1 as DFQATT and CDR2 as SNEGSKA (reference sequence). The CDR3 coding sequence is TGCAGTGCTATAGGGGGCGGGGAGCTGTTTTTT. This translates into CSAIGGGELFF.

By share, this clone ranks as large (0.1 to 1%). CDR3 bases: TGTGCCGCCCAAAACACCTACGAGCAGTACTTC. This codes for CAAQNTYEQYF. The rearrangement links TRBV10-3 to TRBJ2-7; D is unclear. Trimming removed 11 bases from V and 2 bases from J, with 10 bases in between. CDR3 length: 11 residues. CDR1 is ENHRY, CDR2 SYGVKD, per germline.

This clone appeared a single time. The V call is TRBV27, the J call TRBJ2-7; D is ambiguous. Per germline, CDR1 MNHEY and CDR2 SMNVEV (reference sequence). Trimming took off 6 bases at V and 3 bases at J, with 3 bases between the two ends. The CDR3 totals 10 residues. The CDR3 DNA reads as TGTGCCAGCAGCGACTACGAGCAGTACTTC. The encoded protein is CASSDYEQYF.

The gene calls are TRBV9 and TRBJ2-7; D is possibly TRBD1 (6 bases). The V and J ends lost 3 bases and 2 bases respectively, with 9 bases between them. Germline-derived CDR1 and CDR2 are SGDLS and YYNGEE. This CDR3 is built from 13 residues. This CDR3 reads CASSARGTYEQYF. The CDR3 DNA reads as TGTGCCAGCAGCGCGAGGGGGACCTACGAGCAGTACTTC.

The chain uses TRBV5-3 and TRBJ2-7; the D is unclear. TRBV5-3 is sorted into the ORF group, with uncertain function. Trimming removed 8 bases at V and 3 bases at J, with 6 bases between. There are 10 residues in the CDR3. CDR3 protein: CASSDYEQYF. The CDR3 DNA sequence: TGTGCCAGCAGCGACTACGAGCAGTACTTC.

The rearrangement joins TRBV6-1 to TRBJ2-5, with unresolved D. The germline gives CDR1 MNHNS, CDR2 SASEGT. This CDR3 is 8 amino acids long. V lost 10 bases to trimming and J lost 4 bases, with 1 base between them. The CDR3 DNA follows: TGTGCCACAGAGACCCAGTACTTC. It yields the protein CATETQYF.

The chain couples TRBV4-2 to TRBJ1-3; D call uncertain. CDR3 length equals 14 residues. Germline loops: CDR1 LGHNA, CDR2 YNFKEQ. V dropped 5 bases and J dropped 4 bases, with 12 bases sitting between them. In DNA, the CDR3 is TGTGCCAGCAGCTTGCGGGGATCGGGAAACACCATATATTTT. This gives the protein CASSLRGSGNTIYF.

The table lists this clone with a few counts. The chain has TRBV25-1 and TRBJ1-2; D call uncertain. The CDR3 sequence is 10 residues long. Trimming removed 5 bases at V and 5 bases at J, with 3 bases between. Germline CDR1 is MGHDK and CDR2 is SYGVNS. The CDR3: CASSYYGYTF. CDR3 sequence (DNA): TGTGCCAGCAGTTATTATGGCTACACCTTC.

The V gene is TRBV9, the J gene TRBJ1-2; 8 bases fit TRBD1. The CDR3 length is 17 residues. V was pared by 0 bases and J by 5 bases, with 12 bases of the junction left unmatched. Germline V gene data show CDR1 as SGDLS and CDR2 as YYNGEE. DNA for the CDR3: TGTGCCAGCAGCGTAGCGACCAACTCGGGACAGGAGTATGGCTACACCTTC. The encoded protein is CASSVATNSGQEYGYTF.

This clone is large in the sample. The V and J genes are TRBV9 and TRBJ2-7; D is unresolved. Trimming pared 0 bases from V and 4 bases from J, leaving 5 bases between. The germline CDR1 and CDR2 sequences are SGDLS and YYNGEE. CDR3 length: 12 amino acids. CDR3 bases: TGTGCCAGCAGCGTAGAAGGGTACGAGCAGTACTTC. Translating it yields CASSVEGYEQYF.

This clone has more than one count but fewer than ten. V gene TRBV27 combines with J gene TRBJ2-1; D is unresolved. CDR3 size: 12 residues. V lost 5 bases and J 6 bases, leaving 8 bases between the germline ends. Germline CDR1 reads MNHEY; CDR2 reads SMNVEV (reference sequence). CDR3: CASSPAVNEQFF. In DNA form, the CDR3 reads TGTGCCAGCAGTCCGGCGGTCAATGAGCAGTTCTTC.